This T cell receptor (beta chain) was found in a study of cytomegalovirus exposure and HLA in healthy donors. The CDR3 runs to 15 residues. V lost 5 bases to trimming and J lost 4 bases, with 15 bases between them. Germline V CDR1 and CDR2: KGHSH, LQKENI. PCR involved 60 Vbeta and 13 Jbeta primers. Produced via immunoSEQ multiplex PCR; TCRdb's table is partial and in-frame only. The repertoire has over 150,000 clones, roughly 80% of them found once; the top ten carry roughly 1.2%. This TCR derives from a woman between 50 and 59 years old in good health and CMV-seronegative. Sequencing input: PBMCs. This chain joins TRBV18 and TRBJ1-5; the D gene is possibly TRBD1 (6 bases). The CDR3 DNA reads as TGTGCCAGCTCATCCAGGGGTACGGATAATCAGCCCCAGCATTTT. Translating gives CASSSRGTDNQPQHF.